The TCR beta chain described here comes from a study of blood T cell repertoires in COVID-19. Turning to the study itself: Collection of acute and convalescent COVID-19 samples took place in the United States, Italy and Spain. The analysed material was cDNA or gDNA that came from T cells, B-cell-depleted T cells, or PBMCs.

Assay used: immunoSEQ multiplex PCR; TCRdb lists only in-frame clones, some missing. The data contain 50,000 to 65,000 clones, about 85% of them seen just once; the ten biggest clones take up roughly 5.7%. The germline CDR1 and CDR2 sequences are SGHRS and YFSETQ. This CDR3 has 17 amino acids. Germline trimming cut 4 bases from V and 6 bases from J; bases unmatched to any gene: 17. This clone came up once. The specimen was peripheral blood. The J gene is TRBJ2-7, the V gene TRBV5-1; 9 bases map to TRBD2. This clonotype was sampled from a man between 70 and 80 years old with acute or convalescent COVID-19. In DNA form, the CDR3 reads TGCGCCAGCAGCCCGGGGACATTCGCGGGGGGGCGGGCCGAGCAGTACTTC. Its protein is CASSPGTFAGGRAEQYF.